The table lists the clone carrying this TCR beta chain with a few counts. The record originates from a study of T-cell memory formation after mild COVID-19. TCRdb used MiXCR to reprocess the 5' RACE reads, holding one entry per CDR3 protein. The sample shows hundreds of thousands of distinct CDR3 sequences, 20% to 30% of them seen only once. With 0 bases removed from V and 5 bases from J, the gap between germline ends came to 8 bases. In germline, CDR1 is SGHRS, CDR2 YFSETQ. This CDR3 has 13 amino acids. This TCR derives from an adult woman who had mild COVID-19 (a few samples of this study predate the infection). Cell type and time point are not known. The chain has TRBV5-1 and TRBJ1-1, with no clear D. Source material: PBMCs or a T cell subset sorted from them (not recorded which). The CDR3 DNA reads TGCGCCAGCAGCTTGGAACTAATGACTGAAGCTTTCTTT. Its translation is CASSLELMTEAFF.